Below are 29 T cell receptor beta chains sequenced from a single sample in a study of beta chain features in type 1 diabetes. Since all of the isolated RNA was reverse transcribed, expressed TCRB transcripts were what got sequenced. Clones were read by immunoSEQ multiplex PCR, and TCRdb kept only the in-frame ones, dropping some. The table includes under 900,000 clones, about 17% detected once. The sequenced sample consisted of naive CD4+ T cells from blood. These TCRs come from a woman aged 18-30 years in good health.

In the case of this clone: This same CDR3 is encoded by further DNA sequences in the sample. This chain links TRBV28 with TRBJ2-3; TRBD2 might be the D (6 bases). V was cut by 8 bases and J by 2 bases, with 8 bases left in between. The germline V gene has CDR1 MDHEN and CDR2 SYDVKM. The CDR3 totals 12 residues. Written as DNA, the CDR3 is TGTGCCAGCCGCGGGGACACAGATACGCAGTATTTT. This codes for CASRGDTDTQYF.

This clone was observed a few times. This chain links TRBV7-3 with TRBJ2-3; weak D call: TRBD2 (5 bases). CDR1 is SGHTA, CDR2 FQGTGA, per germline. V shed 5 bases and J shed 5 bases, with 14 bases lying between them. The CDR3 loop spans 14 amino acids. As DNA, the CDR3 is TGTGCCAGCAGCCAGAGGGCCGGTATAGATACGCAGTATTTT. It codes for CASSQRAGIDTQYF. The whole variable domain, remainder taken from reference TRBV7-3 and TRBJ2-3, is GAGVSQTPSNKVTEKGKYVELRCDPISGHTALYWYRQSLGQGPEFLIYFQGTGAADDSGLPNDRFFAVRPEGSVSTLKIQRTERGDSAVYLCASSQRAGIDTQYFGPGTRLTVL.

V gene TRBV7-6 combines with J gene TRBJ2-2; 10 positions agree with TRBD2. The junction had 4 bases not matched to a gene; V was cut back by 5 bases and J by 1 base. This CDR3 comprises 16 residues. Germline-derived CDR1 and CDR2 are SGHVS and FNYEAQ. The CDR3 nucleotides are TGTGCCAGCAGCCCAGGACTAGCGGAGAACACCGGGGAGCTGTTTTTT. This gives the protein CASSPGLAENTGELFF. Together with reference TRBV7-6 and TRBJ2-2, the CDR3 gives the full variable domain: GAGVSQSPRYKVTKRGQDVALRCDPISGHVSLYWYRQALGQGPEFLTYFNYEAQQDKSGLPNDRFSAERPEGSISTLTIQRTEQRDSAMYRCASSPGLAENTGELFFGEGSRLTVL.

With regard to this clone: The junction shows a germline mismatch at one end, possibly a read error. The chain carries TRBV6-1 and TRBJ2-3; D tentatively fits TRBD1 or TRBD2 (6 bases each). Germline V gene data show CDR1 as MNHNS and CDR2 as SASEGT. This CDR3 is 15 amino acids long. CDR3 DNA sequence: TGTGCCAGCAGAGAAGGGGGGATTAGCACAGATACGCAGTATTTT. Its protein is CASREGGISTDTQYF.

The genes are TRBV18 and TRBJ2-1; 8 nucleotides align to TRBD1. Trimming removed 5 bases from V and 0 bases from J; junction bases left unmatched: 6. This CDR3 comprises 16 residues. In germline, CDR1 is KGHSH, CDR2 LQKENI. CDR3 bases: TGTGCCAGCTCAATACCGGGACAGGCCTCCTACAATGAGCAGTTCTTC. It yields the protein CASSIPGQASYNEQFF.

This clone was counted between two and nine times. The CDR3: CASSIPGYDEQYF. DNA of the CDR3: TGTGCCAGTAGTATCCCAGGGTACGACGAGCAGTACTTC. This chain joins TRBV19 and TRBJ2-7; weak D call: TRBD1 (5 bases). V was shortened by 3 bases and J by 5 bases, with 11 bases between the two germline ends. This CDR3 region has 13 residues. CDR1 is LNHDA, CDR2 SQIVND, per germline (reference sequence).

This clone was counted only a few times. The chain carries TRBV7-9 and TRBJ2-1, with TRBD2 identical over 12 bases. This CDR3 has 16 amino acids. V trimming: 6 bases; J trimming: 7 bases; junction bases outside the gene matches: 10. CDR1 is SEHNR and CDR2 is FQNEAQ in the germline V gene (reference sequence). CDR3 DNA sequence: TGTGCCAGCAGTCCGACTAGCGGGAGACTTGGTAATGAGCAGTTCTTC. Translating it yields CASSPTSGRLGNEQFF.

This clone was counted a few times. The chain is built from TRBV7-8 and TRBJ1-2; 8 nucleotides align to TRBD1. The length of the CDR3 is 13 residues. V was pared by 5 bases and J by 6 bases, with 5 bases of the junction left unmatched. Germline V gene data show CDR1 as SGHVS and CDR2 as FQNEAQ. CDR3 DNA sequence: TGTGCCAGCAGCGGGGACAGGCCCCATGGCTACACCTTC. Its protein product is CASSGDRPHGYTF.

V gene TRBV5-1 combines with J gene TRBJ2-3; D unclear. The CDR3 extends over 15 amino acids. V was pared by 1 base and J by 2 bases, with 11 bases between. CDR1 SGHRS and CDR2 YFSETQ come from the germline V gene. CDR3 protein: CASSLFADLTDTQYF. As DNA, the CDR3 is TGCGCCAGCAGCTTGTTTGCGGATCTCACAGATACGCAGTATTTT.

This clone was found a few times. The chain joins TRBV20-1 to TRBJ2-5, with 8 bases fitting TRBD2. Germline trimming cut 8 bases from V and 5 bases from J; bases unmatched to any gene: 4. The CDR3 sequence is 11 residues long. CDR1 and CDR2 (germline): DFQATT, SNEGSKA (reference sequence). The CDR3 DNA reads as TGCAGTAGCGGGAGAGGGGAGACCCAGTACTTC. Its protein product is CSSGRGETQYF.

This clone showed up just a few times. Other DNA sequences in the same sample also yield this CDR3. The chain employs TRBV5-6 and TRBJ1-3, with 11 positions matching TRBD1. V lost 4 bases to trimming and J lost 1 base; unmatched junction nucleotides: 4. This CDR3 region has 16 residues. The germline CDR1 and CDR2 sequences are SGHDT and YYEEEE. CDR3 region: CASSTDRGLSGNTIYF. CDR3 coding DNA: TGTGCCAGCAGCACGGACAGGGGGCTTTCTGGAAACACCATATATTTT.

The rearrangement uses TRBV18 and TRBJ1-3; D is uncertain. The CDR3 loop spans 16 amino acids. The V end was cut by 1 base, the J end by 2 bases, with 12 bases between. Per germline, CDR1 KGHSH and CDR2 LQKENI. The chain's CDR3 is CASSPLSLRTGNTIYF. CDR3 nucleotides: TGTGCCAGCTCACCACTGAGTCTGAGGACTGGAAACACCATATATTTT.

The chain is built from TRBV11-3 and TRBJ2-1; 7 bases are a match to TRBD2. V was pared by 1 base and J by 7 bases, with 10 bases of the junction left unmatched. Germline CDR1 and CDR2: SGHNT and YENEEA. The CDR3 length is 16 residues. Written as DNA, the CDR3 is TGTGCCAGCAGCTTAGGGGGGAGGGCCAAGGGGAATGAGCAGTTCTTC. This codes for CASSLGGRAKGNEQFF. Variable domain in full (rest from reference TRBV11-3 and TRBJ2-1): EAGVVQSPRYKIIEKKQPVAFWCNPISGHNTLYWYLQNLGQGPELLIRYENEEAVDDSQLPKDRFSAERLKGVDSTLKIQPAELGDSAVYLCASSLGGRAKGNEQFFGPGTRLTVL.

The chain employs TRBV7-3 and TRBJ2-1; a possible D gene is TRBD2 (6 bases). The CDR3 has 14 residues. Trimming took off 2 bases at V and 2 bases at J, with 7 bases between the two ends. Germline CDR1 reads SGHTA; CDR2 reads FQGTGA. The chain's CDR3 is CASSLLATYNEQFF. CDR3 DNA sequence: TGTGCCAGCAGCTTACTAGCGACCTACAATGAGCAGTTCTTC.

This clone was seen more than once but under ten times. The chain carries TRBV7-9 and TRBJ1-1, with D possibly being TRBD1 (6 bases). V lost 4 bases and J lost 4, with 10 bases in between. This CDR3 has 13 residues. CDR1 SEHNR and CDR2 FQNEAQ come from the germline V gene (reference sequence). CDR3 in DNA: TGTGCCAGCAGCTCCCAGACAGGCACTGAAGCTTTCTTT. Translated, it gives CASSSQTGTEAFF. The variable domain in full, with the rest retrieved from reference TRBV7-9 and TRBJ1-1, is DTGVSQNPRHKITKRGQNVTFRCDPISEHNRLYWYRQTLGQGPEFLTYFQNEAQLEKSRLLSDRFSAERPKGSFSTLEIQRTEQGDSAMYLCASSSQTGTEAFFGQGTRLTVV.

This clone was counted a few times. This chain links TRBV27 with TRBJ1-1; 7 nucleotides agree with TRBD1. With V trimmed by 3 bases and J by 1 base, 8 bases remained unmatched. The CDR3 runs to 16 residues. Germline V gives CDR1 MNHEY, CDR2 SMNVEV (reference sequence). CDR3 sequence (DNA): TGTGCCAGCAGTTTGTGGGGCCGACAGGGGAACACTGAAGCTTTCTTT. It translates to CASSLWGRQGNTEAFF.

This sequence joins TRBV7-3 and TRBJ2-6; D perhaps matches TRBD1 (6 bases). V was cut by 2 bases and J by 3 bases, with 17 bases left in between. CDR1 SGHTA and CDR2 FQGTGA come from the germline V gene. The length of the CDR3 is 18 residues. CDR3 nucleotide sequence: TGTGCCAGCAGCTTAGTTGGTACAGGGACGGATGGGGCCAACGTCCTGACTTTC. Its protein product is CASSLVGTGTDGANVLTF. The full variable domain, completed using reference TRBV7-3 and TRBJ2-6, is GAGVSQTPSNKVTEKGKYVELRCDPISGHTALYWYRQSLGQGPEFLIYFQGTGAADDSGLPNDRFFAVRPEGSVSTLKIQRTERGDSAVYLCASSLVGTGTDGANVLTFGAGSRLTVL.

The chain uses TRBV4-3 and TRBJ1-5, with TRBD1 as a possible D gene (6 bases). The germline V gene encodes CDR1 LGHNA and CDR2 YSLEER. Trimming shortened V by 0 bases and J by 1 base, and 10 bases separated the two germline ends. This CDR3 region has 16 residues. CDR3 DNA sequence: TGCGCCAGCAGCCAAGATGAGGGGGGGAGCAATCAGCCCCAGCATTTT. Its translation is CASSQDEGGSNQPQHF.

V and J are TRBV2 and TRBJ1-5, with D unresolved. This CDR3 is 12 amino acids long. V gave up 4 bases and J gave up 9 bases, with 10 bases separating them. The germline gives CDR1 SNHLY, CDR2 FYNNEI. In nucleotides, the CDR3 is TGTGCCAGCAGTGGGACGGTGCCGCCCCAGCATTTT. Translation gives CASSGTVPPQHF.

This sequence joins TRBV28 and TRBJ2-2; D gene uncertain. This CDR3 is built from 12 residues. Germline V gives CDR1 MDHEN, CDR2 SYDVKM. V was trimmed by 3 bases and J by 7 bases, leaving 6 bases between them. The CDR3 here is CASSLWGGELFF. DNA of the CDR3: TGTGCCAGCAGTTTGTGGGGCGGGGAGCTGTTTTTT.

The V call is TRBV12-5, the J call TRBJ2-7; D perhaps matches TRBD1 (6 bases). There are 15 residues in the CDR3. Trimming cost V 3 bases and J 3 bases, with 15 bases left between them. Germline CDR1 LGHNT, CDR2 FRNRAP. DNA for the CDR3: TGTGCTAGTGGTTTTCTCCACATGGACAGCTACGAGCAGTACTTC. Amino acids: CASGFLHMDSYEQYF.

The gene calls are TRBV4-2 and TRBJ2-3, with a weak D call TRBD1 (6 bases). Germline V gene sequence: CDR1 LGHNA, CDR2 YNFKEQ. The CDR3 runs to 15 residues. V was shortened by 3 bases and J by 1 base, with 11 bases between the two germline ends. The DNA for the CDR3 is TGTGCCAGCAGCCAGGAACAGGGAGGCACAGATACGCAGTATTTT. It specifies CASSQEQGGTDTQYF.

The chain is built from TRBV6-1 and TRBJ2-7, with 13 bases that match TRBD2. The V gene's germline CDR1 is MNHNS and CDR2 SASEGT. This CDR3 is built from 14 residues. With V trimmed by 10 bases and J by 5 bases, 8 bases remained unmatched. The CDR3 protein is CATWTSGRGDEQYF. CDR3 DNA sequence: TGTGCCACCTGGACTAGCGGGAGAGGAGACGAGCAGTACTTC.

A remark on this clone: At the DNA level, this CDR3 is encoded by other sequences in the same sample as well. The chain links TRBV28 to TRBJ2-1; D is uncertain. The CDR3 spans 13 residues. Germline V gene data show CDR1 as MDHEN and CDR2 as SYDVKM. Trimming cost V 2 bases and J 5 bases, with 7 bases left between them. The CDR3 coding sequence is TGTGCCAGCAGTTTAACCCAAAACAATGAGCAGTTCTTC. Translated: CASSLTQNNEQFF.

This clone was seen only a few times. The chain recombines TRBV21-1 with TRBJ2-7; the tabulated D call, TRBD1, remains unverified against the DNA. TRBV21-1 is annotated as a pseudogene. The CDR3 is 16 amino acids. The CDR3, as DNA: TGTGCCAGCAGCAAGTGGCCGGGACAGGGGGCCTACGAGCAGTACTTC. Translated, it gives CASSKWPGQGAYEQYF.

The genes are TRBV7-9 and TRBJ2-2, with TRBD2 matching over 13 bases. The germline CDR1 and CDR2 sequences are SEHNR and FQNEAQ (reference sequence). The CDR3 runs 16 residues. J gave up 4 bases and V 4 bases, and 3 bases lay outside the gene matches. The CDR3 sequence is CASSSGLAGPTGELFF. CDR3 DNA sequence: TGTGCCAGCAGCTCGGGACTAGCGGGACCCACCGGGGAGCTGTTTTTT.

The chain combines TRBV6-5 with TRBJ2-1, with D possibly TRBD2 on 7 matching bases. The CDR3 is made up of 10 amino acids. V dropped 7 bases and J dropped 15 bases, with 13 bases sitting between them. Germline V gene lookup returns CDR1 MNHEY and CDR2 SVGAGI. In DNA, the CDR3 is TGTGCCAGCATGGGGGGGGGCTTGTTCTTC. Translation: CASMGGGLFF.

A few counts support this clone. The chain couples TRBV28 to TRBJ2-1; D may match TRBD1 or TRBD2 (5 bases each). Germline V gives CDR1 MDHEN, CDR2 SYDVKM. The CDR3 consists of 13 residues. The germline V and J ends were trimmed by 5 bases and 11 bases, with 16 bases remaining between them. The CDR3 loop reads CASSPYMGPKQFF. The CDR3 bases are TGTGCCAGCAGTCCCTATATGGGACCAAAGCAGTTCTTC. The full variable domain, in which reference TRBV28 and TRBJ2-1 provide the parts outside the CDR3, is DVKVTQSSRYLVKRTGEKVFLECVQDMDHENMFWYRQDPGLGLRLIYFSYDVKMKEKGDIPEGYSVSREKKERFSLILESASTNQTSMYLCASSPYMGPKQFFGPGTRLTVL.

The chain uses TRBV4-2 and TRBJ1-4, with a tentative D call TRBD1 (5 bases). Between the trimmed V and J ends, which lost 0 bases and 8 bases, there was a span of 16 bases. CDR3 length: 16 residues. CDR1 and CDR2 (germline): LGHNA, YNFKEQ. The CDR3 bases are TGTGCCAGCAGCCAAGAACCGCAGGGAGTATGGGAAAAACTGTTTTTT. Amino acids: CASSQEPQGVWEKLFF.